This TCR beta chain derives from a study of T-cell reconstitution after alpha-beta-depleted transplantation in children. Study conclusions and caveats: The high TCRbeta diversity at day 60 in some patients came from surviving recipient T cells and thymic progenitors.

This clonotype was picked up many times. The target antigen is unknown. The CDR3 loop spans 16 amino acids. Germline loops: CDR1 SQVTM, CDR2 ANQGSEA. With 4 bases removed from V and 0 bases from J, the gap between germline ends came to 16 bases. The authors prepared the TCRbeta library with unique molecular identifiers. MiXCR, run by TCRdb on the PCR reads, gives a single entry per CDR3 protein. The sample gives 200,000 or so distinct CDR3 sequences, around 5.9% of which show up once; under 5% is in the top ten. V gene TRBV29-1 combines with J gene TRBJ2-1; possibly TRBD2 for D (5 bases). This TCR was recovered from a girl under three years old with combined immunodeficiency, due to receive a stem cell transplant. The source material was PBMCs, sampled before TCRalphabeta/CD19-depleted stem cell transplant. The CDR3 DNA reads TGCAGCGTTGTCGGAGCGGTGAGATCCTCCTACAATGAGCAGTTCTTC. Translating gives CSVVGAVRSSYNEQFF.